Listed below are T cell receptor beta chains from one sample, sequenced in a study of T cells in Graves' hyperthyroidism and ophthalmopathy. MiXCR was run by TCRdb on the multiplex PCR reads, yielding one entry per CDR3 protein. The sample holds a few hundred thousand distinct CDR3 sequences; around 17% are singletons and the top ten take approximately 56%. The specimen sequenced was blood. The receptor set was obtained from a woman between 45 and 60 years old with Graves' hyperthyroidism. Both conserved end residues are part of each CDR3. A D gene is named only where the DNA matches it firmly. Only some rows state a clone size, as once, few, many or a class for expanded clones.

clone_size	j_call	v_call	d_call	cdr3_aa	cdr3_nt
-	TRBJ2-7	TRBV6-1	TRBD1	CAITFRDRGLTEQYF	TGTGCCATCACATTCCGGGACAGGGGACTTACCGAGCAGTACTTC
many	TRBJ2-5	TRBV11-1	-	CASSLTLQLETQYF	TGTGCCAGCAGCTTAACCCTACAATTAGAGACCCAGTACTTC
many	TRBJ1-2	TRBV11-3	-	CASSLAPALEGYTF	TGTGCCAGCAGCTTAGCCCCAGCTCTTGAGGGCTACACCTTC
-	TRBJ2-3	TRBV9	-	CASSVVGEYTDTQYF	TGTGCCAGCAGCGTAGTTGGGGAGTACACAGATACGCAGTATTTT
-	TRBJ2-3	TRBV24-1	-	CATSDQSGPSTDTQYF	TGTGCCACCAGTGACCAAAGCGGGCCGAGCACAGATACGCAGTATTTT
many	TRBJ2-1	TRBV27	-	CASSFEGFAGHNEQFF	TGTGCCAGCAGTTTTGAAGGGTTTGCCGGTCACAATGAGCAGTTCTTC
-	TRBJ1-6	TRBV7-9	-	CASSSGATWSPLHF	TGTGCCAGCAGCTCCGGGGCGACTTGGTCACCCCTCCACTTT
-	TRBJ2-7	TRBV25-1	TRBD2	CASSTPGLAGSEQYF	TGTGCCAGCAGTACTCCGGGACTAGCGGGAAGCGAGCAGTACTTC
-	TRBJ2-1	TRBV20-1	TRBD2	CSPWGGGGTSGYNEQFF	TGCAGTCCGTGGGGGGGAGGAGGGACTAGCGGGTACAATGAGCAGTTCTTC
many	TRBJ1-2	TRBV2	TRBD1	CASRAQGASYGYTF	TGTGCCAGCAGGGCACAGGGGGCAAGCTATGGCTACACCTTC
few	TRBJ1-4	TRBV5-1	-	CASRGEAEKLFF	TGCGCCAGCCGAGGTGAGGCGGAAAAACTGTTTTTT
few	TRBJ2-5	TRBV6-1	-	CASSERGTGETQYF	TGTGCCAGCAGTGAAAGGGGCACGGGGGAGACCCAGTACTTC
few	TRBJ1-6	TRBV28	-	CASSSHGGIPSSYNSPLHF	TGTGCCAGCAGTTCCCACGGGGGCATTCCGAGCTCCTATAATTCACCCCTCCACTTT
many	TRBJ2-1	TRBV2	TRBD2	CASSPLSGMALYNEQFF	TGTGCCAGCAGTCCCTTAAGCGGGATGGCTCTCTACAATGAGCAGTTCTTC
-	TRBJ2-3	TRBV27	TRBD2	CASSLWAITSGSTDTQYF	TGTGCCAGCAGTTTATGGGCAATAACTAGCGGGAGCACAGATACGCAGTATTTT
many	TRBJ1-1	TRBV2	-	CASSEEGVSTEAFF	TGTGCCAGCAGTGAGGAGGGGGTAAGCACTGAAGCTTTCTTT
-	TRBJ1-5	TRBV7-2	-	CASSLTGTSNQPQHF	TGTGCCAGCAGCTTAACAGGGACCTCCAATCAGCCCCAGCATTTT
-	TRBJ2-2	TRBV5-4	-	CASSLGGSGELFF	TGTGCCAGCAGCTTGGGAGGGTCCGGGGAGCTGTTTTTT
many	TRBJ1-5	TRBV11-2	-	CASSLLGGNQPQHF	TGTGCCAGCAGCTTATTAGGCGGGAATCAGCCCCAGCATTTT
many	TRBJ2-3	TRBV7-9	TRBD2	CATPGLAGEGDTQYF	TGTGCCACCCCGGGACTAGCGGGAGAGGGGGACACGCAGTATTTT
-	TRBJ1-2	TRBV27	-	CASRGVGRGGYGYTF	TGTGCCAGCCGGGGGGTTGGCAGGGGTGGCTATGGCTACACCTTC
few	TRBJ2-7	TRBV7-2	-	CASSPLQGGSSYEQYF	TGTGCCAGCAGCCCCCTGCAAGGGGGGAGCTCCTACGAGCAGTACTTC
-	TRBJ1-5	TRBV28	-	CASRTILGAGQPQHF	TGTGCCAGCAGAACGATCTTGGGGGCGGGACAGCCCCAGCATTTT
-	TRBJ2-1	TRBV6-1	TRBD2	CASRLPGLAGANEQFF	TGTGCCAGCAGGCTACCGGGACTAGCGGGAGCCAATGAGCAGTTCTTC
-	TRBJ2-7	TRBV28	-	CASRTGTASSYEQYF	TGTGCCAGCAGGACGGGGACTGCCAGCTCCTACGAGCAGTACTTC
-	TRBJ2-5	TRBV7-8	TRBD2	CASSLGFAGAETQYF	TGTGCCAGCAGCTTAGGGTTTGCGGGAGCGGAGACCCAGTACTTC
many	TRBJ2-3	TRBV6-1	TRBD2	CASSQLAGRTDTQYF	TGTGCCAGCAGTCAACTAGCGGGCCGCACAGATACGCAGTATTTT
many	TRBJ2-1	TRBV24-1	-	CATSDLPGPGFNEQFF	TGTGCCACCAGTGATTTACCAGGTCCCGGGTTCAATGAGCAGTTCTTC
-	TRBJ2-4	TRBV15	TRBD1	CATRDPGQGNIQYF	TGTGCCACCAGGGATCCGGGACAGGGCAACATTCAGTACTTC
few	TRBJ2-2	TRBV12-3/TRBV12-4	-	CASSHRTGNTGELFF	TGTGCCAGCAGCCATCGGACGGGAAACACCGGGGAGCTGTTTTTT
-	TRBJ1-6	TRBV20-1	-	CSASDGGSPLHF	TGCAGTGCTTCCGACGGGGGCTCACCCCTCCACTTT
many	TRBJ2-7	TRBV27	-	CASSTKVSPSSYEQYF	TGTGCCAGCAGTACCAAAGTTAGTCCCTCCTCCTACGAGCAGTACTTC
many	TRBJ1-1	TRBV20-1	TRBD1	CSARDYRTGNTEAFF	TGCAGTGCTAGAGATTACCGGACAGGCAACACTGAAGCTTTCTTT
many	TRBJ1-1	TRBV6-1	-	CATFRGWTEAFF	TGTGCCACCTTTCGGGGGTGGACTGAAGCTTTCTTT
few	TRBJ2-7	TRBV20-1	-	CSARDRGEAGEQYF	TGCAGTGCTAGAGATAGGGGGGAGGCGGGCGAGCAGTACTTC
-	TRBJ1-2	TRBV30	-	CAWAGTAIYGYTF	TGTGCCTGGGCCGGGACGGCCATCTATGGCTACACCTTC